Below, one T cell receptor beta chain is given with its context. Antigen unknown. The isolated RNA, all of it, was reverse transcribed, so expressed TCRB transcripts were what got sequenced. Profiling relied on immunoSEQ multiplex PCR, and the TCRdb table lists in-frame clones only, not all of them. Here the sample spans 300,000 to 400,000 clones, over 7% being singletons. This specimen belongs to a study of beta chain features in type 1 diabetes. Per donor, one heparinised blood draw averaged roughly 110 mL. Each of the CD4+ naive, central memory, regulatory and stem cell-like memory populations was sorted via CD45RO/CCR7/CD25/CD127/CD95/CD27. Germline values: CDR1 SGHTA, CDR2 FQGNSA. The V gene lost 1 base and the J gene lost 6 bases, with 10 bases spanning the gap. The CDR3 is made up of 15 amino acids. General study points: In comparison with healthy donors, patients had naive, central memory and Treg TCRB repertoires that appeared more similar. Junctions at VDJ sites from type 1 diabetes patients had fewer insertions and more deletions. Moderately but significantly shorter TCRB CDR3s were found in Type 1 diabetes patients in all four CD4+ subsets.

Sequencing input: central memory CD4+ T cells from blood. The rearrangement joins TRBV7-2 to TRBJ1-6, with D tentatively TRBD1 (5 bases). The receptor was isolated from a man aged 30 to 45 with type 1 diabetes. CDR3 loop: CASSLDEQVNSPLHF. Here the CDR3 DNA reads TGTGCCAGCAGCTTAGATGAACAGGTTAATTCACCCCTCCACTTT.